This is a list of T cell receptor beta chains from one sample in a study of cytomegalovirus exposure and HLA in healthy donors. Libraries were prepared by immunoSEQ multiplex PCR; TCRdb keeps only in-frame clonotypes and omits some of them. The sample has about 93,000 clones, nearly 80% seen once. The specimen sequenced was PBMCs. These receptors came from a woman in her thirties or forties in good health and CMV-seronegative. The CDR3 runs from the conserved cysteine through the conserved F or W. The D gene is left open where the match is weak. Not all rows give a size; the values are once, few, many and, for expanded clones, a class.

TRBV9	.	.	TRBJ2-2	TGTGCCAGCAGCGTAGGGAGTACTCCCGGGGAGCTGTTTTTT	CASSVGSTPGELFF
TRBV11-2	.	.	TRBJ1-1	TGTGCCAGCAGCTTAGCAGGTTCCTCGAACACTGAAGCTTTCTTT	CASSLAGSSNTEAFF
TRBV9	.	.	TRBJ2-3	TGTGCCAGCAGCGTAGCCGACTACACAGATACGCAGTATTTT	CASSVADYTDTQYF
TRBV7-9	.	.	TRBJ1-5	TGTGCCAGCAGCTTACGGGATCAGCCCCAGCATTTT	CASSLRDQPQHF
TRBV11-2	.	.	TRBJ1-1	TGTGCCAGCAGCCCCAAATTAACATCGAACACTGAAGCTTTCTTT	CASSPKLTSNTEAFF
TRBV4-3	TRBD2	few	TRBJ2-3	TGCGCCAGCAGCCAAGATTCGCCTAGCGGGAGTTCAGATACGCAGTATTTT	CASSQDSPSGSSDTQYF
TRBV9	TRBD1	.	TRBJ2-1	TGTGCCAGCAGCCCCCCGGACAGGGAATGGGATGAGCAGTTCTTC	CASSPPDREWDEQFF
TRBV2	.	.	TRBJ1-5	TGTGCCAGCCGGGGGGGAAGGTCCCAGCATTTT	CASRGGRSQHF
TRBV9	TRBD2	.	TRBJ2-7	TGTGCCAGCAGCGTAGAGGCTAGCGGGACTGTTTACGAGCAGTACTTC	CASSVEASGTVYEQYF
TRBV9	.	once	TRBJ1-2	TGTGCCAGCAGCGGTTTTGAACAGGGAGTTAACTATGGCTACACCTTC	CASSGFEQGVNYGYTF
TRBV6-6	TRBD1	few	TRBJ1-1	TGTGCCAGCAGTTTTTCGGGACAGGGAAACACTGAAGCTTTCTTT	CASSFSGQGNTEAFF
TRBV2	.	.	TRBJ2-7	TGTGCCAGCAGGTCTAACCCCGAGCAGTACTTC	CASRSNPEQYF
TRBV6-1	.	few	TRBJ1-1	TGTGCCACTCACAGGAACACTGAAGCTTTCTTT	CATHRNTEAFF
TRBV5-1	.	.	TRBJ1-3	TGCGCCAGCAGCTTGGGCACAGGGACTGGAAACACCATATATTTT	CASSLGTGTGNTIYF
TRBV28	TRBD1	.	TRBJ1-1	TGTGCCAGCAGGGCCGGGACAGGGAACACTGAAGCTTTCTTT	CASRAGTGNTEAFF
TRBV25-1	.	.	TRBJ1-2	TGTGCCAGCAGTTATGCCCCCGCGGGGGGCTACACCTTC	CASSYAPAGGYTF
TRBV7-2	.	.	TRBJ2-4	TGTGCCAGCAGCCCCCGGGACACCTTAGCCAAAAACATTCAGTACTTC	CASSPRDTLAKNIQYF
TRBV19	.	.	TRBJ1-2	TGTGCCAGTAGTATCGGTAAATCAAAGAGAAACTATGGCTACACCTTC	CASSIGKSKRNYGYTF
TRBV5-1	.	.	TRBJ2-4	TGCGCCAGCAGCCCCCCTCTCGGGGGGCAGGCCAAAAACATTCAGTACTTC	CASSPPLGGQAKNIQYF
TRBV21-1	.	.	TRBJ2-3	TGTGCCAGCTCTTCCTACAACAGGCGCCTGCCTGGAGATACGCAGTATTTT	CASSSYNRRLPGDTQYF
TRBV15	.	once	TRBJ2-7	TGTGCCACCAGCAGAGGACACATCGAGCAGTACTTC	CATSRGHIEQYF
TRBV4-3	TRBD2	.	TRBJ2-2	TGCGCCAGCAGCCTCGAGGTAGCGGGAGAGTTGGGCGCCGGGGAGCTGTTTTTT	CASSLEVAGELGAGELFF
TRBV10-3	TRBD2	.	TRBJ2-4	TGTGCCATCAGTGCGGGTGGGGGAGGGAAAAACATTCAGTACTTC	CAISAGGGGKNIQYF
TRBV7-9	.	.	TRBJ1-1	TGTGCCAGCAGCTTAGACAGGGCGACTGAAGCTTTCTTT	CASSLDRATEAFF